This T cell receptor beta chain emerged from a study of HIV-infected children after antiretroviral therapy interruption. V was pared by 4 bases and J by 2 bases, with 12 bases between. This CDR3 spans 14 amino acids. The germline V gene encodes CDR1 SGHKS and CDR2 YYEKEE (reference sequence). Unique molecular identifiers were included in an RNA-based 3' RACE TCR library. TCRdb re-called the 3' RACE reads with MiXCR, one entry per CDR3 protein. The sample consists of about 46,000 distinct CDR3 sequences, approximately 4.3% of them appearing once. This sample's treatment: PENTA 11 planned treatment interruption arm or continuous ART arm. Only samples with at least 5 million viable PBMCs qualified.

This TCR came from a pool of human donors with HIV. Sequenced material: CD45RA+ CD4+ T cells from PBMCs, pooled from several time points, taken from a donor given antiretroviral therapy, either interrupted or continuous. Subset specified: naive CD4+ CD45RA+ CD45RO- T cells. The chain carries TRBV5-5 and TRBJ2-5; D might be TRBD1 (6 bases). CDR3 protein: CASSPRTVQETQYF. DNA of the CDR3: TGTGCCAGCAGCCCTCGGACAGTACAAGAGACCCAGTACTTC.